The sequence of this T cell receptor beta chain was determined in a study of cytomegalovirus exposure and HLA in healthy donors. As for the study in general: The same platform was used for the 90 to 150 validation repertoires as for the approximately 720 first-cohort repertoires, as reported in a later analysis. Whole-study findings and limits: The investigators catalogued 150 to 200 TCR beta chains as cytomegalovirus-associated.

With regard to this clone: The antigen remains unidentified.

With 6 bases removed from V and 4 bases from J, the gap between germline ends came to 18 bases. Germline V lookup: CDR1 SQVTM, CDR2 ANQGSEA. The CDR3 runs 14 residues. Data came from immunoSEQ multiplex PCR; TCRdb stores just in-frame clones and leaves some out. The sample lists 200,000 to 300,000 clones, 90% occurring once. The chain combines TRBV29-1 with TRBJ2-5, with D hard to call. The specimen sequenced was PBMCs. The sequence was obtained from a woman aged 25 to 45 in good health and CMV-seronegative. CDR3 sequence: CSVPDPRLGETQYF. DNA for the CDR3: TGCAGCGTACCTGACCCCCGACTGGGAGAGACCCAGTACTTC.